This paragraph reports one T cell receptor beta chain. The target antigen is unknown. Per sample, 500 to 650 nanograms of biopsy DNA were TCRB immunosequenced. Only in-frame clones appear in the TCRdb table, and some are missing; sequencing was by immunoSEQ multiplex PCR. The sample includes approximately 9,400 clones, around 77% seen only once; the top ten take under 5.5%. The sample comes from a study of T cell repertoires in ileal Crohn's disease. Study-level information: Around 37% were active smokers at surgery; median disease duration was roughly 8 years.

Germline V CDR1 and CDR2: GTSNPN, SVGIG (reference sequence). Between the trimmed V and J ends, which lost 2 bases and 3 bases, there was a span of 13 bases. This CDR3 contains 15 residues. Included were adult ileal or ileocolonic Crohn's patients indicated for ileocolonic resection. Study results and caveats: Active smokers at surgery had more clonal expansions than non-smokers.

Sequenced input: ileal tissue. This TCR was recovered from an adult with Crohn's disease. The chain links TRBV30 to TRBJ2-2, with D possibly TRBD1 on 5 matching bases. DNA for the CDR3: TGTGCCTGGAGTCAGCTAGGGGATTACACCGGGGAGCTGTTTTTT. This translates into CAWSQLGDYTGELFF.